Shown below are 15 T cell receptor beta chains from a single sample sequenced in a study of CD8+ T cells in alopecia areata. Sequencing relied on a cDNA template that was reverse transcribed from extracted RNA. Libraries were prepared by immunoSEQ multiplex PCR; TCRdb keeps only in-frame clonotypes and omits some of them. The table shows 75,000 to 85,000 clones, with around 65% occurring only once. Treatment meaning: oral pan-JAK inhibitor, 5-10 mg twice daily. The sample consisted of CD8+ T cells sorted from blood, taken at week 24, from a patient treated with tofacitinib. All receptors derive from a human donor with alopecia areata.

V is TRBV7-9 and J is TRBJ1-1; perhaps TRBD1 as D (5 bases). V was trimmed by 6 bases and J by 4 bases, leaving 12 bases between them. Germline V gene data show CDR1 as SEHNR and CDR2 as FQNEAQ (reference sequence). This CDR3 has 13 residues. Written as DNA, the CDR3 is TGTGCCAGCAGACCGGGGGGTCGCACTGAAGCTTTCTTT. Protein: CASRPGGRTEAFF.

The chain is built from TRBV5-1 and TRBJ2-7; 10 bases are shared with TRBD1. Germline V gene lookup returns CDR1 SGHRS and CDR2 YFSETQ. This CDR3 comprises 12 residues. V shed 3 bases, J shed 8 bases, and the junction held 2 bases outside the gene matches. This CDR3 is CASSWDRGKQYF. CDR3 sequence (DNA): TGCGCCAGCAGCTGGGACAGGGGCAAGCAGTACTTC.

The V and J genes are TRBV5-6 and TRBJ1-1; D is uncertain. The CDR3 is made up of 15 amino acids. Germline V lookup: CDR1 SGHDT, CDR2 YYEEEE. V lost 3 bases and J 1 base, leaving 13 bases between the germline ends. The CDR3 is CASSSRWSWNTEAFF. The CDR3 DNA follows: TGTGCCAGCAGCTCCCGATGGTCCTGGAACACTGAAGCTTTCTTT. The full variable domain, completed using reference TRBV5-6 and TRBJ1-1, is DAGVTQSPTHLIKTRGQQVTLRCSPKSGHDTVSWYQQALGQGPQFIFQYYEEEERQRGNFPDRFSGHQFPNYSSELNVNALLLGDSALYLCASSSRWSWNTEAFFGQGTRLTVV.

The J gene is TRBJ2-3, the V gene TRBV30; the D gene is possibly TRBD2 (5 bases). Germline CDR1 and CDR2: GTSNPN and SVGIG (reference sequence). The V end lost 2 bases, the J end lost 2 bases, and 8 bases lay between the germline ends. The CDR3 spans 13 residues. The CDR3 loop reads CAWSWRATDTQYF. The CDR3 DNA is TGTGCCTGGAGTTGGCGGGCCACAGATACGCAGTATTTT.

The gene calls are TRBV29-1 and TRBJ1-2; TRBD1 agrees at 8 bases. The J segment lost 4 bases and the V segment lost 7 bases, leaving 5 bases of the junction unmatched. The germline gives CDR1 SQVTM, CDR2 ANQGSEA. This CDR3 is 12 amino acids long. The CDR3 is CSAFDRGYGYTF. In DNA, the CDR3 is TGCAGCGCCTTTGACAGGGGCTATGGCTACACCTTC.

This sequence joins TRBV19 and TRBJ1-5; 8 bases fit TRBD1. V shed 3 bases and J 1 base; nucleotides not matched to a gene: 5. Germline CDR1 reads LNHDA; CDR2 reads SQIVND (reference sequence). This CDR3 is built from 16 residues. This CDR3 is CASSILGTGSNQPQHF. As DNA, the CDR3 is TGTGCCAGTAGTATTCTTGGGACAGGAAGCAATCAGCCCCAGCATTTT.

V is TRBV25-1 and J is TRBJ2-1, with 9 bases lining up with TRBD2. The CDR3 is made up of 14 amino acids. V lost 9 bases to trimming and J lost 9 bases; unmatched junction nucleotides: 12. CDR1 MGHDK and CDR2 SYGVNS come from the germline V gene. The CDR3 loop is CASDLGGRGVEQFF. The CDR3 DNA is TGTGCCAGTGACTTGGGCGGGAGGGGAGTTGAGCAGTTCTTC.

The chain uses TRBV6-6 and TRBJ2-5; TRBD1 agrees at 12 bases. Germline loops: CDR1 MNHNY, CDR2 SVGAGI (reference sequence). With 5 bases clipped from V and 11 bases from J, the junction kept 6 bases outside the gene matches. CDR3 length: 13 amino acids. CDR3 amino acids: CASSPGTGGWQYF. The CDR3 bases are TGTGCCAGCAGTCCCGGGACAGGGGGCTGGCAGTACTTC.

The chain uses TRBV30 and TRBJ2-7; possibly TRBD1 or TRBD2 for D (5 bases each). V was shortened by 4 bases and J by 0 bases, with 16 bases between the two germline ends. This CDR3 spans 15 amino acids. The germline V gene encodes CDR1 GTSNPN and CDR2 SVGIG (reference sequence). The chain's CDR3 is CAWNPGTQGSYEQYF. The DNA of the CDR3 is TGTGCCTGGAACCCCGGGACCCAGGGCTCCTACGAGCAGTACTTC.

The table lists this clone with many counts. The chain employs TRBV27 and TRBJ2-2; possibly TRBD2 for D (6 bases). The CDR3 length is 16 residues. The germline CDR1 and CDR2 sequences are MNHEY and SMNVEV (reference sequence). Trimming pared 3 bases from V and 1 base from J, leaving 12 bases between. CDR3 sequence: CASSLGTPENTGELFF. DNA of the CDR3: TGTGCCAGCAGTTTGGGGACTCCTGAGAACACCGGGGAGCTGTTTTTT.

The chain carries TRBV4-1 and TRBJ2-7; no clear D. The CDR3 runs 13 residues. Trimming pared 1 base from V and 3 bases from J, leaving 7 bases between. The germline V gene encodes CDR1 MGHRA and CDR2 YSYEKL. CDR3 loop: CASSQAGYYEQYF. The DNA of the CDR3 is TGCGCCAGCAGCCAAGCGGGTTACTACGAGCAGTACTTC.

V gene TRBV27 combines with J gene TRBJ2-7; D remains ambiguous. V was shortened by 6 bases and J by 5 bases, with 14 bases between the two germline ends. The CDR3 spans 13 residues. Germline V gene sequence: CDR1 MNHEY, CDR2 SMNVEV (reference sequence). CDR3 DNA sequence: TGTGCCAGCAGACTTCACATACTAAACGAGCAGTACTTC. Translated: CASRLHILNEQYF.

This rearrangement joins TRBV6-6 to TRBJ2-7; a weak D match, TRBD1 (6 bases). This CDR3 has 14 residues. Trimming removed 5 bases from V and 6 bases from J, with 17 bases in between. Germline V CDR1 and CDR2: MNHNY, SVGAGI (reference sequence). The CDR3, as DNA: TGTGCCAGCAGTACCCGGCGAGCCAGGGGCGAGCAGTACTTC. This translates into CASSTRRARGEQYF.

The V call is TRBV19, the J call TRBJ2-7; D tentatively reads TRBD1 or TRBD2 (5 bases each). CDR3 size: 13 residues. Germline CDR1 reads LNHDA; CDR2 reads SQIVND (reference sequence). Trimming took 4 bases from V and 7 from J, leaving 14 bases between them. CDR3 nucleotide sequence: TGTGCCAGTAGTAGTGGGACCGCTTCTGAGCAGTACTTC. As protein: CASSSGTASEQYF.

This rearrangement joins TRBV5-1 to TRBJ2-1; no definite D call. V lost 0 bases to trimming and J lost 1 base, with 11 bases between them. Germline V CDR1 and CDR2: SGHRS, YFSETQ. The CDR3 is made up of 16 amino acids. DNA of the CDR3: TGCGCCAGCAGCTTGGCCAACGGCCCTTCCTACAATGAGCAGTTCTTC. Protein: CASSLANGPSYNEQFF.